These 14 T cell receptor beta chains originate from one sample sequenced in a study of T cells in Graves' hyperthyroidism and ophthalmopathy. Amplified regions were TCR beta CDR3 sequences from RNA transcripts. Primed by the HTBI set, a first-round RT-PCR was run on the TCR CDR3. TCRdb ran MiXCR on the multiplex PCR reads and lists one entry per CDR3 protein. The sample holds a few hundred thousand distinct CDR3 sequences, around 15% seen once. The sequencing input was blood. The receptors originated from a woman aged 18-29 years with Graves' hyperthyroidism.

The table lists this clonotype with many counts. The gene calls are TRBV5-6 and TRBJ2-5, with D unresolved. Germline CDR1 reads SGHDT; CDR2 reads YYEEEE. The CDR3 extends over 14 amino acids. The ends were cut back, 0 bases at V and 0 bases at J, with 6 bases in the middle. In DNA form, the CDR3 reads TGTGCCAGCAGCTTGGGGAGCCACCAAGAGACCCAGTACTTC. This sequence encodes CASSLGSHQETQYF.

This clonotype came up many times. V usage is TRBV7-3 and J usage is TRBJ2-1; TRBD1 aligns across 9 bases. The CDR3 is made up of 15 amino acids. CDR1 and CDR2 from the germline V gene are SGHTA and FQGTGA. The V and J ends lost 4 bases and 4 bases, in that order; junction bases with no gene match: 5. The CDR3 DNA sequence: TGTGCCAGCAGCTCGACAGGGGGGTTATACAATGAGCAGTTCTTC. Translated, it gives CASSSTGGLYNEQFF.

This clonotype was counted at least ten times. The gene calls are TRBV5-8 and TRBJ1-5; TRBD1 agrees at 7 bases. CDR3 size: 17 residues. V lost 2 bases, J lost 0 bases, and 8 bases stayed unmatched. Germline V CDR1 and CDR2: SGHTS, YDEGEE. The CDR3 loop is CASSLMQGTASNQPQHF. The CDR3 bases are TGTGCCAGCAGCTTAATGCAGGGGACAGCTAGCAATCAGCCCCAGCATTTT. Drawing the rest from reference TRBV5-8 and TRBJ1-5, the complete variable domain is EAGVTQSPTHLIKTRGQQATLRCSPISGHTSVYWYQQALGLGLQFLLWYDEGEERNRGNFPPRFSGRQFPNYSSELNVNALELEDSALYLCASSLMQGTASNQPQHFGDGTRLSIL.

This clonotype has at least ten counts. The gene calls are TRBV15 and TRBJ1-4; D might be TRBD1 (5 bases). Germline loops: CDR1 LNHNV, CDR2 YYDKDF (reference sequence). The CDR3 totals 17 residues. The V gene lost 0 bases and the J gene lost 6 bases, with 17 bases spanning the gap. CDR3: CATSRDFYKGRHEKLFF. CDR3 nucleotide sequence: TGTGCCACCAGCAGAGATTTTTATAAGGGACGGCATGAAAAACTGTTTTTT.

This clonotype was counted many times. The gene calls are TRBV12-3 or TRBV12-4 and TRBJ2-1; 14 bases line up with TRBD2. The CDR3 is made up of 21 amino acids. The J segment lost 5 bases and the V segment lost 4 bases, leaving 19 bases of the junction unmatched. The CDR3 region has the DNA TGTGCCAGCAGTTCCGATCCTACCGGGACTAGCGGGAGTGGTCCTGACAATGAGCAGTTCTTC. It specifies CASSSDPTGTSGSGPDNEQFF.

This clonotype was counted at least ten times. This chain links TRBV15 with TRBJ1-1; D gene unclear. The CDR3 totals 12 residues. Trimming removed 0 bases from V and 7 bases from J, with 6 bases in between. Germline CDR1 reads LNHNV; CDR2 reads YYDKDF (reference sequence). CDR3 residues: CATSREVGEAFF. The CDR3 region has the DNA TGTGCCACCAGCAGAGAGGTGGGTGAAGCTTTCTTT.

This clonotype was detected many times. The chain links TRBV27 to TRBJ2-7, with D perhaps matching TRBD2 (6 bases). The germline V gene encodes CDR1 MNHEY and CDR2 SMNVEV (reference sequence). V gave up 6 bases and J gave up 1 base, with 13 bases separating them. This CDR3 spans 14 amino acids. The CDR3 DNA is TGTGCCAGCAGCCTCTACGGGAGTTCCTACGAGCAGTACTTC. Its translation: CASSLYGSSYEQYF.

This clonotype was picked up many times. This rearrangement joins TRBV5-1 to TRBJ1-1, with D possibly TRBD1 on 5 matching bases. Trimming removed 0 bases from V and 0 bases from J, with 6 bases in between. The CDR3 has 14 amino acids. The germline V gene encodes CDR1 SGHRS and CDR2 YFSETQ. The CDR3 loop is CASSLDRLNTEAFF. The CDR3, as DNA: TGCGCCAGCAGCTTGGACAGGTTGAACACTGAAGCTTTCTTT.

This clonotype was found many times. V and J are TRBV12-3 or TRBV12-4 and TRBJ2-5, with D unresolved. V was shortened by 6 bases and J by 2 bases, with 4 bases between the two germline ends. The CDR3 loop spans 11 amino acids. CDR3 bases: TGTGCCAGCAGCCAACAAGAGACCCAGTACTTC. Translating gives CASSQQETQYF.

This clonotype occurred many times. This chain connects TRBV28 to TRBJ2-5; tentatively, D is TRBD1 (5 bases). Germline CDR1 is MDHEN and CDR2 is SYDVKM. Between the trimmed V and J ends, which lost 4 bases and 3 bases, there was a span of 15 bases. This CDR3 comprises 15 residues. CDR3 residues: CASSSPMAGKETQYF. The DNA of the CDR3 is TGTGCCAGCAGTTCCCCAATGGCAGGGAAAGAGACCCAGTACTTC.

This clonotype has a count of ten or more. CDR3 coding DNA: TGTGCCAGCAGTTTCATCGGCATTTACGAGCAGTACTTC. This encodes CASSFIGIYEQYF. The chain has TRBV12-3 or TRBV12-4 and TRBJ2-7; D is unclear. Trimming shortened V by 3 bases and J by 4 bases, and 10 bases separated the two germline ends. The CDR3 has 13 amino acids.

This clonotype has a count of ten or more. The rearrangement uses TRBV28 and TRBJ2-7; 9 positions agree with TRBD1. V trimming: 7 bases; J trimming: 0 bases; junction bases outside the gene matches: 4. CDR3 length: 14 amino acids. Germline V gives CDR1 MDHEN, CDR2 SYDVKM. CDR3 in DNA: TGTGCCAGCACAGGGACAGGGAGCTCCTACGAGCAGTACTTC. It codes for CASTGTGSSYEQYF.

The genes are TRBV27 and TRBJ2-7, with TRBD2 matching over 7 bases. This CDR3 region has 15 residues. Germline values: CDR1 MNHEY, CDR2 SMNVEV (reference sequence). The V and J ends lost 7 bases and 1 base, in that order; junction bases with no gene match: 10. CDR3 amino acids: CASNPTSARSYEQYF. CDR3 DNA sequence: TGTGCCAGCAACCCCACTAGCGCTAGATCCTACGAGCAGTACTTC.

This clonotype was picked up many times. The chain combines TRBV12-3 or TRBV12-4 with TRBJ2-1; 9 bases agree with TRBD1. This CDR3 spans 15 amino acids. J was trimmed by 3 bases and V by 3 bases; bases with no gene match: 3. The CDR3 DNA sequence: TGTGCCAGCAGTTTCCGGGACAGGGACTACAATGAGCAGTTCTTC. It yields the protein CASSFRDRDYNEQFF.